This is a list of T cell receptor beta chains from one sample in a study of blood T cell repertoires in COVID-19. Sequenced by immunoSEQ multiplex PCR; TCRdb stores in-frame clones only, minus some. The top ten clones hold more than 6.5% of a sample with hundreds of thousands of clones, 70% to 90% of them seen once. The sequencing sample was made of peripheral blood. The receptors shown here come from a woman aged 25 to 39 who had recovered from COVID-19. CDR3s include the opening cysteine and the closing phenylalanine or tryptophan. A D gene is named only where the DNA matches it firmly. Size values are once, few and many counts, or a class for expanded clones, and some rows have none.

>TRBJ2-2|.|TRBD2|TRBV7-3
CATGGTSLTGELFF
TGTGCCACGGGTGGGACTAGCTTAACCGGGGAGCTGTTTTTT
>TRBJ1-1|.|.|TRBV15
CATSRDDRREAFF
TGTGCCACCAGCAGAGATGACAGGCGTGAAGCTTTCTTT
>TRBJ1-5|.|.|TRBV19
CATLGGRGNQPQHF
TGTGCCACCCTCGGGGGTAGGGGCAATCAGCCCCAGCATTTT
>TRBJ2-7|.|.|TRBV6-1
CASSERIVAGTPSSYEQYF
TGTGCCAGCAGTGAAAGAATCGTTGCTGGGACACCTTCGTCCTACGAGCAGTACTTC
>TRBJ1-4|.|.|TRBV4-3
CASSQEADRSNEKLFF
TGCGCCAGCAGCCAAGAAGCCGACAGGTCCAATGAAAAACTGTTTTTT
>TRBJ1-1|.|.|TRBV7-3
CASSSPGTRQAFF
TGTGCCAGCAGCTCACCCGGGACTCGACAGGCTTTCTTT
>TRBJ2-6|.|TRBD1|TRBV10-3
CAISSTGNSGANVLTF
TGTGCCATCAGTTCGACAGGGAACTCTGGGGCCAACGTCCTGACTTTC
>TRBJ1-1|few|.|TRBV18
CASSPRSGGLNTEAFF
TGTGCCAGCTCACCACGGTCCGGCGGGCTAAACACTGAAGCTTTCTTT
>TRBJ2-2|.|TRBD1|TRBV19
CASSGDRGHTGTGELFF
TGTGCCAGTAGTGGGGACAGGGGGCATACCGGCACCGGGGAGCTGTTTTTT
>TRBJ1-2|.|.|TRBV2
CASSEGQYDGYTF
TGTGCCAGCAGTGAAGGACAGTACGATGGCTACACCTTC
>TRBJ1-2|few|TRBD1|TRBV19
CASSMEVSGQVFSYGYTF
TGTGCCAGTAGTATGGAGGTGTCAGGACAGGTCTTTAGCTATGGCTACACCTTC
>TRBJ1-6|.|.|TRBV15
CATSSGNRVGNSPLHF
TGTGCCACCAGCAGTGGCAACAGGGTGGGCAATTCACCCCTCCACTTT
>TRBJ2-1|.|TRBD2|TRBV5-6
CASSVIGKRGGSYNEQFF
TGTGCCAGCAGCGTAATCGGCAAGCGGGGGGGAAGCTACAATGAGCAGTTCTTC
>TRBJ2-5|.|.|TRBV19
CASRPGFQETQYF
TGTGCCAGTAGACCGGGGTTTCAAGAGACCCAGTACTTC
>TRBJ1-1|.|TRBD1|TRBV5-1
CASSLQGMETEAFF
TGCGCCAGCAGCTTACAGGGGATGGAGACTGAAGCTTTCTTT
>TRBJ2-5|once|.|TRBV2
CASKRQAQETQYF
TGTGCCAGCAAACGACAGGCGCAAGAGACCCAGTACTTC
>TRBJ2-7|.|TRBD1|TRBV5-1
CASSLTGAYEQYF
TGCGCCAGCAGCCTTACAGGGGCCTACGAGCAGTACTTC
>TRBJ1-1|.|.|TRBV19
CASTIRPGLGTEAFF
TGTGCCAGTACCATACGTCCCGGGTTGGGCACTGAAGCTTTCTTT
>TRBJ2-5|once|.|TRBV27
CASSFKGRRETQYF
TGTGCCAGCAGTTTCAAGGGGCGCCGGGAGACCCAGTACTTC
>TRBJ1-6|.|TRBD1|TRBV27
CASTEGDREYNSPLHF
TGTGCCAGCACCGAGGGGGACAGGGAATATAATTCACCCCTCCACTTT
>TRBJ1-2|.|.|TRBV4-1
CASSQAGNYGYTF
TGCGCCAGCAGCCAAGCAGGGAACTATGGCTACACCTTC
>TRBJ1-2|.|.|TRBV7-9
CASSQMRDGYTF
TGTGCCAGCAGCCAGATGAGGGATGGCTACACCTTC
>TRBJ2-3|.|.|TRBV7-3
CASSPSAGRGRADTQYF
TGTGCCAGCAGCCCCTCGGCGGGGCGGGGGCGAGCAGATACGCAGTATTTT
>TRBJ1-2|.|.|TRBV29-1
CSEQTGNGYTF
TGCAGCGAACAAACAGGGAATGGCTACACCTTC
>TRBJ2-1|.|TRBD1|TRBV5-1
CASGRQGMTGDEQFF
TGCGCCAGCGGACGACAGGGGATGACTGGGGATGAGCAGTTCTTC
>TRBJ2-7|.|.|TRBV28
CASSSSGSYEQYF
TGTGCCAGCAGTTCGAGCGGTTCCTACGAGCAGTACTTC
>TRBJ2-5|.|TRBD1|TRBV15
CATSRVTGHSIETQYF
TGTGCCACCAGCAGAGTGACAGGGCATAGTATAGAGACCCAGTACTTC
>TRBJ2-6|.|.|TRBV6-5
CASSPQGAGANVLTF
TGTGCCAGCAGTCCACAGGGAGCTGGGGCCAACGTCCTGACTTTC
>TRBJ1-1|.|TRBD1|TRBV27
CASRRGQGYTEAFF
TGTGCCAGCCGAAGGGGACAGGGTTACACTGAAGCTTTCTTT
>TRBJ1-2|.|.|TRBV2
CASAGSYGYTF
TGTGCCTCCGCCGGGAGCTATGGCTACACCTTC
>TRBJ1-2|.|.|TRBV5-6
CASSLAPSANYGYTF
TGTGCCAGCAGCCTGGCGCCGTCAGCTAACTATGGCTACACCTTC
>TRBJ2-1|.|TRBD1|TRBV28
CASRAGTGVGNEQFF
TGTGCCAGCAGAGCCGGGACAGGGGTGGGTAATGAGCAGTTCTTC
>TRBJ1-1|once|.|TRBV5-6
CASSLGHFYTEAFF
TGTGCCAGCAGCTTGGGACATTTCTACACTGAAGCTTTCTTT
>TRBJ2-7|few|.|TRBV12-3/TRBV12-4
CASSLTAFEQYF
TGTGCCAGCAGTTTAACTGCGTTCGAGCAGTACTTC
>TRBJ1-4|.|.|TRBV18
CASSPDPPGLNEKLFF
TGTGCCAGCTCACCAGATCCCCCAGGGTTAAATGAAAAACTGTTTTTT
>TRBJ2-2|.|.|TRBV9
CASSVEGGAGELFF
TGTGCCAGCAGCGTAGAAGGCGGGGCCGGGGAGCTGTTTTTT
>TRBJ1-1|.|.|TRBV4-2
CASSLDSGGDTEAFF
TGTGCCAGCAGCTTAGACTCTGGCGGGGACACTGAAGCTTTCTTT
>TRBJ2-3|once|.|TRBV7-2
CASSLMGLSTDTQYF
TGTGCCAGCAGCTTAATGGGACTCAGCACAGATACGCAGTATTTT
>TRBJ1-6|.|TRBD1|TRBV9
CASSAGTANYNSPLHF
TGTGCCAGCAGCGCCGGGACAGCCAACTATAATTCACCCCTCCACTTT
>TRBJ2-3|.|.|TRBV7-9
CASSLVASTDTQYF
TGTGCCAGCAGCTTAGTGGCCAGTACAGATACGCAGTATTTT
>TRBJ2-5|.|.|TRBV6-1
CASSELRGQRAQYF
TGTGCCAGCAGTGAACTTCGCGGACAGAGGGCCCAGTACTTC
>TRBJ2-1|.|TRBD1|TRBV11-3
CASSLDFGTGLYNEQFF
TGTGCCAGCAGCTTAGATTTCGGGACAGGGTTATACAATGAGCAGTTCTTC
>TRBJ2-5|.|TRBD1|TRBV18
CASSLMRTGTLSQETQYF
TGTGCCAGCTCACTGATGAGGACAGGAACCCTTTCCCAAGAGACCCAGTACTTC
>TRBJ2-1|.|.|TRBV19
CANGDSYNEQFF
TGTGCCAACGGGGACTCCTACAATGAGCAGTTCTTC
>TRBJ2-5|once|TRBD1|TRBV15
CATSSYRGLGETQYF
TGTGCCACCAGCAGCTACAGGGGGCTTGGGGAGACCCAGTACTTC
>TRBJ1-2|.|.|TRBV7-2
CASSPTGVGYTF
TGTGCCAGCAGCCCAACGGGGGTTGGCTACACCTTC
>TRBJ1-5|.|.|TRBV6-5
CASRLNSNQPQHF
TGTGCCAGCCGGTTGAATAGCAATCAGCCCCAGCATTTT
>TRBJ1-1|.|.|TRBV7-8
CASSPTARSSREAFF
TGTGCCAGCAGCCCTACAGCCAGGTCATCCCGAGAAGCTTTCTTT
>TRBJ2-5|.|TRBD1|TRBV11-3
CASSSGQGNRETQYF
TGTGCCAGCAGCTCGGGACAGGGTAACCGAGAGACCCAGTACTTC
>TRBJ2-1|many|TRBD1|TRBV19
CASSRDRVGSYNEQFF
TGTGCCAGTTCCCGGGACAGGGTGGGATCCTACAATGAGCAGTTCTTC
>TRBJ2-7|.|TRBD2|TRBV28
CASSFLGGTYEQYF
TGTGCCAGCAGTTTCCTCGGGGGGACCTACGAGCAGTACTTC